The source of this TCR beta chain is a study of blood T cell repertoires in COVID-19. Some clones are missing from TCRdb's copy, which holds only in-frame ones; the method was immunoSEQ multiplex PCR. Among 70,000 or so clones, about 92% were seen once, and the ten largest hold roughly 9.1%. Looked up from germline, CDR1 is PRHDT and CDR2 is FYEKMQ (reference sequence). J was trimmed by 2 bases and V by 5 bases; bases with no gene match: 5. This CDR3 contains 17 residues. The TCR originated in a human donor in a cohort sampled during active COVID-19. Sample: peripheral blood. The rearrangement links TRBV13 to TRBJ2-3, with 15 bases aligning to TRBD2. The CDR3 loop reads CASSLRTSGRDTDTQYF. Here the CDR3 DNA reads TGTGCCAGCAGCCTGCGGACTAGCGGGAGGGACACAGATACGCAGTATTTT.